This T cell receptor beta chain is drawn from a study of response to subunit inactivated influenza vaccine. This clonotype has a count of ten or more. The antigen remains undetermined. Between the trimmed V and J ends, which lost 4 bases and 2 bases, there was a span of 8 bases. The germline V gene has CDR1 SGHAT and CDR2 FQNNGV. This CDR3 spans 13 amino acids. TCRdb ran MiXCR on the RT-PCR reads and lists one entry per CDR3 protein. Here the sample spans some 200,000 distinct CDR3 sequences, approximately 12% being singletons. Points from the study as a whole: Each seasonal influenza vaccination recruits few new T cells, the authors suggested.

The same sample was also studied in work on T cells expressing NK-cell markers. That publication notes: Production of TCR beta cDNA relied on 5'RACE template switching with UMIs. According to the study, TCR beta repertoires originated from sorted CD3+CD56+NKG2C+, CD3+CD56+NKG2C- and CD3+CD56-NKG2C+ T cells. Several experiments added an anti-gamma-delta TCR antibody to sort only alpha-beta TCR T cells. Whether the expanded NKG2C+ T cell clones recognized HCMV remained unclear.

This clonotype was obtained from a man between 50 and 59 years old who received an inactivated influenza vaccine. This material consisted of CD8+ T cells sorted from PBMCs, taken about 13 days after vaccination. The rearrangement joins TRBV11-2 to TRBJ1-1, with D hard to call. Here the CDR3 DNA reads TGTGCCAGCAGCTACTACACCAACACTGAAGCTTTCTTT. It codes for CASSYYTNTEAFF.